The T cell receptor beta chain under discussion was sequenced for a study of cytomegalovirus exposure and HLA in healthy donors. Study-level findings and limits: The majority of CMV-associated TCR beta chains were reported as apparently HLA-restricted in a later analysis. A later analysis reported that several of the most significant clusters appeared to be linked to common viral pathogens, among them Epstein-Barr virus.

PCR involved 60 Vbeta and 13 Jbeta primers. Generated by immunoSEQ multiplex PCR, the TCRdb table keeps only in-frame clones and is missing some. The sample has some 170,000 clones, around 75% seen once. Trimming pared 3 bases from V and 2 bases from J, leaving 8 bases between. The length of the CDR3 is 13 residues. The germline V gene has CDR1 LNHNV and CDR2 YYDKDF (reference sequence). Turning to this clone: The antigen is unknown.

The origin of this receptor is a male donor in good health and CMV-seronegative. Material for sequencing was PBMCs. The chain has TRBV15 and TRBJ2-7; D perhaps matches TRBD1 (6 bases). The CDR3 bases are TGTGCCACCAGCAGGGGGGCAACCTACGAGCAGTACTTC. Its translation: CATSRGATYEQYF.